This T cell receptor (beta chain) was recorded in a study of response to subunit inactivated influenza vaccine. The study, taken as a whole, reports: Every seasonal influenza vaccination brings in few new T cells, the authors suggested.

The CDR3 totals 15 residues. Trimming removed 6 bases from V and 6 bases from J; junction bases left unmatched: 6. Turning to this clonotype: The antigen remains unidentified.

TCRdb analysed the RT-PCR reads with MiXCR anew, one entry per CDR3 protein. The sample lists 550,000 to 650,000 distinct CDR3 sequences; 12% were seen once. The clonotype was recovered from a man aged 45 to 65 who received an inactivated influenza vaccine. The input for sequencing was PBMCs from blood, taken on the day of vaccination. This chain links TRBV12-3 or TRBV12-4 with TRBJ2-2; 11 bases line up with TRBD1. The CDR3, as DNA: TGTGCCAGCAGGCGAGGACAGGGGGCGGCCGGGGAGCTGTTTTTT. This sequence encodes CASRRGQGAAGELFF.